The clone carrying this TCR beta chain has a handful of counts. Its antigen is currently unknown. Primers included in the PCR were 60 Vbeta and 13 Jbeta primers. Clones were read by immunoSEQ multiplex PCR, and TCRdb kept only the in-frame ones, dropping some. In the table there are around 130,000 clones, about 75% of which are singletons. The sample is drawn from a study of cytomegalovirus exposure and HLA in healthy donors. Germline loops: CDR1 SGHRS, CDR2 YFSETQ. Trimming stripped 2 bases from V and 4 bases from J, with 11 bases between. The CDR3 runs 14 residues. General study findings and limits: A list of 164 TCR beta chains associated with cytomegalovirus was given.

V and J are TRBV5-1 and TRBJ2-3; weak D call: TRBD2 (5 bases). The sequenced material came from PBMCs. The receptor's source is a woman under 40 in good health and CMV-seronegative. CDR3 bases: TGCGCCAGCAGCTTCTCGAGGGTCGCAGATACGCAGTATTTT. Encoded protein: CASSFSRVADTQYF.